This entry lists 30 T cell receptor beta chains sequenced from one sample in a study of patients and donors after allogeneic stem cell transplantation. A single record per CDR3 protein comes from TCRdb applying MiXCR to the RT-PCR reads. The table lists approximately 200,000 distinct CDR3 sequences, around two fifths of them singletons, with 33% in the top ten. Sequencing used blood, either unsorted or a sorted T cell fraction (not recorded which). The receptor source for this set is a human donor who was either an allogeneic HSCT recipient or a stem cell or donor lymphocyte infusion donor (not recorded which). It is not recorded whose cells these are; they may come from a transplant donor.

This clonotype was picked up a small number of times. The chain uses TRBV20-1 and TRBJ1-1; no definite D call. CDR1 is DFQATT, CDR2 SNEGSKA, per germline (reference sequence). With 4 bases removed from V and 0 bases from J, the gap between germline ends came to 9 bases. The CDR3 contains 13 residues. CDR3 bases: TGCAGTGCTACCGACGGAATGAACACTGAAGCTTTCTTT. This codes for CSATDGMNTEAFF.

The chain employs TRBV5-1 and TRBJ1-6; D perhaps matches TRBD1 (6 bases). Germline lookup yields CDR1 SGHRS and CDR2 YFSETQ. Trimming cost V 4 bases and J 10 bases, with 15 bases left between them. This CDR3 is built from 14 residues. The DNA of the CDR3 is TGCGCCAGCAGCCCCTCGACAGGAGAATCACCCCTCCACTTT. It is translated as CASSPSTGESPLHF.

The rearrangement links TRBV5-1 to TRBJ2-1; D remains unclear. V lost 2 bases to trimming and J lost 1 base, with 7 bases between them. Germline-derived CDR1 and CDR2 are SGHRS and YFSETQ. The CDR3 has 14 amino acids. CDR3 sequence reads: CASSLLVSYNEQFF. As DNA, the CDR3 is TGCGCCAGCAGCTTATTAGTGTCCTACAATGAGCAGTTCTTC.

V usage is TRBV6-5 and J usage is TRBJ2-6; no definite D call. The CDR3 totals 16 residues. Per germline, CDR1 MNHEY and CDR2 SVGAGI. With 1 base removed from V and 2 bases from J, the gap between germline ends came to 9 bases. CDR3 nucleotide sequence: TGTGCCAGCAGTTACTTGGAAGGGACTGGGGCCAACGTCCTGACTTTC. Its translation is CASSYLEGTGANVLTF.

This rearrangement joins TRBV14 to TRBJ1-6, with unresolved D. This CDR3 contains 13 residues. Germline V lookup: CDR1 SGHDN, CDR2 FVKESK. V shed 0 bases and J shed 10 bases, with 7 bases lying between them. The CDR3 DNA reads TGTGCCAGCAGCCAAGATTTACTATCACCCCTCCACTTT. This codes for CASSQDLLSPLHF.

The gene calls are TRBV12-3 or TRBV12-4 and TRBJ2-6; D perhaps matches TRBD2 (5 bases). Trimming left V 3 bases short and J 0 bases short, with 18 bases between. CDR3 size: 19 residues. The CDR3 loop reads CASSFRRVAIPSGANVLTF. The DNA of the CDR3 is TGTGCCAGCAGTTTTAGACGGGTAGCGATCCCCTCTGGGGCCAACGTCCTGACTTTC.

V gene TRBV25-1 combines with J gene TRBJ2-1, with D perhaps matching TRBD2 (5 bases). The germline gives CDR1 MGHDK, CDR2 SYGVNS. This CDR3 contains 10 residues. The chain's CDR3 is CSSEGNEQFF. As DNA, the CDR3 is TGTAGTTCAGAGGGTAATGAGCAGTTCTTC.

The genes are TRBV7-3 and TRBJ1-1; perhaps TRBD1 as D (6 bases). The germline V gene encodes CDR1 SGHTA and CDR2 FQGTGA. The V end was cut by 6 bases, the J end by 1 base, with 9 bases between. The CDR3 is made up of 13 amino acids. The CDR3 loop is CASRSGENTEAFF. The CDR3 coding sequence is TGTGCCAGCAGGTCAGGGGAGAACACTGAAGCTTTCTTT.

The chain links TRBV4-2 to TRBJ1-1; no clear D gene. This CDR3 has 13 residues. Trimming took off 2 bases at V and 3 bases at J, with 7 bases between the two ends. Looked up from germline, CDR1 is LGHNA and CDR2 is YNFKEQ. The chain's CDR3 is CASSQLADTEAFF. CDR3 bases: TGTGCCAGCAGCCAATTAGCCGACACTGAAGCTTTCTTT.

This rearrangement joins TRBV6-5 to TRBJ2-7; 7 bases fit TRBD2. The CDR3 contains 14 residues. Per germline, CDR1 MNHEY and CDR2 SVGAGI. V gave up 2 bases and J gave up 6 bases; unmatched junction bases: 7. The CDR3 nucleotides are TGTGCCAGCAGTTACGGGAGGGAATTCTCCGAGCAGTACTTC. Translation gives CASSYGREFSEQYF.

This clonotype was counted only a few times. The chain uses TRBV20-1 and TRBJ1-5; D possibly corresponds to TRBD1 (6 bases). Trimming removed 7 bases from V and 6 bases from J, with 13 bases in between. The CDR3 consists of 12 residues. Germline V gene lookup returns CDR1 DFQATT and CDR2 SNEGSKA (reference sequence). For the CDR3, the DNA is TGCAGTGGAGCAGGGGTTGGTCAGCCCCAGCATTTT. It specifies CSGAGVGQPQHF.

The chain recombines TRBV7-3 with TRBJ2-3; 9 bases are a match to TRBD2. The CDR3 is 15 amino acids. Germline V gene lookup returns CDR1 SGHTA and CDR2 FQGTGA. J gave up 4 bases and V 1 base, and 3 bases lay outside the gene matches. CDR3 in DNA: TGTGCCAGCAGCTTAATCGCGGGAGGGTCAGATACGCAGTATTTT. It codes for CASSLIAGGSDTQYF.

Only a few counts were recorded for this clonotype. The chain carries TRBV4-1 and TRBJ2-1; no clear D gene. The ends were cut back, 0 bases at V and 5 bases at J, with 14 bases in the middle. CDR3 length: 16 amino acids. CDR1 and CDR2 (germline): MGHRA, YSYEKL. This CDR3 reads CASSQDPAAWDNEQFF. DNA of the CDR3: TGCGCCAGCAGCCAAGACCCGGCGGCTTGGGACAATGAGCAGTTCTTC.

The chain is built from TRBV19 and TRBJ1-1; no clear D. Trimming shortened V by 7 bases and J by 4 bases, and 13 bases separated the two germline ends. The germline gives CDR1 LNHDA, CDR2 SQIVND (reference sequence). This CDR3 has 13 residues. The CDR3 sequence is CASTMGAGTEAFF. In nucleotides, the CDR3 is TGTGCCAGTACGATGGGCGCAGGCACTGAAGCTTTCTTT.

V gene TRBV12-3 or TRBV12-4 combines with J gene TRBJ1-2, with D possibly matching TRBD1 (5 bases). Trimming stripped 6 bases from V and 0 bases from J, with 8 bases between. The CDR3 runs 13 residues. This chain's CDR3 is CASSRQSNYGYTF. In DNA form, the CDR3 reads TGTGCCAGCAGCCGACAGTCTAACTATGGCTACACCTTC.

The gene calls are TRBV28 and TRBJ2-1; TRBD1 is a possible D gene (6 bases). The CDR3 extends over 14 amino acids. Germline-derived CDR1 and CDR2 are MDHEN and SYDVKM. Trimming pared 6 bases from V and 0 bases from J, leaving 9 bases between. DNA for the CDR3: TGTGCCAGCAGCCCCAGGGGCTCCTACAATGAGCAGTTCTTC. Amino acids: CASSPRGSYNEQFF. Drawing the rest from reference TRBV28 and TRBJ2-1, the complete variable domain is DVKVTQSSRYLVKRTGEKVFLECVQDMDHENMFWYRQDPGLGLRLIYFSYDVKMKEKGDIPEGYSVSREKKERFSLILESASTNQTSMYLCASSPRGSYNEQFFGPGTRLTVL.

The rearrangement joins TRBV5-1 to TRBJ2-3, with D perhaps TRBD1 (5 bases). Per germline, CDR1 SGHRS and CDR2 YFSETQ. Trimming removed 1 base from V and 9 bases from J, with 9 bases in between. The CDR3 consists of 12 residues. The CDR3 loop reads CASSLQGLTQYF. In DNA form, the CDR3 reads TGCGCCAGCAGCTTGCAGGGCTTAACGCAGTATTTT. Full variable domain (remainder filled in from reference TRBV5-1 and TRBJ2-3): KAGVTQTPRYLIKTRGQQVTLSCSPISGHRSVSWYQQTPGQGLQFLFEYFSETQRNKGNFPGRFSGRQFSNSRSEMNVSTLELGDSALYLCASSLQGLTQYFGPGTRLTVL.

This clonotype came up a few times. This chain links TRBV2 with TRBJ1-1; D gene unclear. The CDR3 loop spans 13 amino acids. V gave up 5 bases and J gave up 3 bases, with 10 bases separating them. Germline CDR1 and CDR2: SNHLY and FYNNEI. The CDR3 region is CASSRRWDTEAFF. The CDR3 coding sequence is TGTGCCAGCAGTAGACGATGGGACACTGAAGCTTTCTTT.

Written as DNA, the CDR3 is TGTGCCAGCAGTTACTCGACTGTGAGACTTAACTACGAGCAGTACTTC. This translates into CASSYSTVRLNYEQYF. The chain combines TRBV6-2 or TRBV6-3 with TRBJ2-7; D remains ambiguous. The CDR3 runs 16 residues. V lost 0 bases and J 3 bases, leaving 15 bases between the germline ends. Per the germline V gene, CDR1 is MNHEY and CDR2 is SVGEGT.

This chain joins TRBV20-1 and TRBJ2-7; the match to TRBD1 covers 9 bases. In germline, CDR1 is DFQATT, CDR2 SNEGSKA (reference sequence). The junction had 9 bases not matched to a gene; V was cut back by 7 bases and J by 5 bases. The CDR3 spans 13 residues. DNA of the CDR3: TGCAGTGTCCCGGGACAGGGTACCCACGAGCAGTACTTC. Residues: CSVPGQGTHEQYF.

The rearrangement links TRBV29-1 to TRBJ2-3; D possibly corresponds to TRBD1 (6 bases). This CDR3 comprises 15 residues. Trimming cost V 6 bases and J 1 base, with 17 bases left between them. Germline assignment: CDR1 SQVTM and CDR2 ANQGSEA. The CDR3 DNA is TGCAGCGTCTCATTTGGGCCAGGGGGCACAGATACGCAGTATTTT. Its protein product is CSVSFGPGGTDTQYF.

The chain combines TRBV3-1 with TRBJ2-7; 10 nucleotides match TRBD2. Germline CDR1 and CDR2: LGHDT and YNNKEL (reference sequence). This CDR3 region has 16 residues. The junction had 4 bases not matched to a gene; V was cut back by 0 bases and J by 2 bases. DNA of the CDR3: TGTGCCAGCAGCCAAGAAATAGCGGGAGGTCCCTACGAGCAGTACTTC. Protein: CASSQEIAGGPYEQYF.

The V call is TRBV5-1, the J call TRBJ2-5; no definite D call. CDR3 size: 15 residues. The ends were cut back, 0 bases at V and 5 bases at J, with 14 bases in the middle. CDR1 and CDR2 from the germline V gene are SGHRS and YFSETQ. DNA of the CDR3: TGCGCCAGCAGCTTGGAACCGGCCCCACGGGAGACCCAGTACTTC. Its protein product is CASSLEPAPRETQYF.

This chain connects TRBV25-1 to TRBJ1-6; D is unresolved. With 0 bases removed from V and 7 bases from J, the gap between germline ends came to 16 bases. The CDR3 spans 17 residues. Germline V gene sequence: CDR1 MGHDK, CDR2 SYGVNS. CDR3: CASSEYGSRGPNSPLHF. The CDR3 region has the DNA TGTGCCAGCAGTGAATACGGCAGTCGAGGGCCAAATTCACCCCTCCACTTT.

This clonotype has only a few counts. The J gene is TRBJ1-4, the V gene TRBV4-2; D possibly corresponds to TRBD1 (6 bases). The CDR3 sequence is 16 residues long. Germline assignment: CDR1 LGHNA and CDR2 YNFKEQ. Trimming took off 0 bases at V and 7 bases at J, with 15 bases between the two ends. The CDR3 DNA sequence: TGTGCCAGCAGCCAAGATAGGACAGTTAACCTTGAAAAACTGTTTTTT. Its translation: CASSQDRTVNLEKLFF.

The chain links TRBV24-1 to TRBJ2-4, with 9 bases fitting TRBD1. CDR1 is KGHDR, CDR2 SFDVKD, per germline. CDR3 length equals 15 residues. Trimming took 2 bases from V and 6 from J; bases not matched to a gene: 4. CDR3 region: CATSDSGTGLNIQYF. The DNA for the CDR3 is TGTGCCACCAGTGATTCCGGGACAGGGTTAAACATTCAGTACTTC.

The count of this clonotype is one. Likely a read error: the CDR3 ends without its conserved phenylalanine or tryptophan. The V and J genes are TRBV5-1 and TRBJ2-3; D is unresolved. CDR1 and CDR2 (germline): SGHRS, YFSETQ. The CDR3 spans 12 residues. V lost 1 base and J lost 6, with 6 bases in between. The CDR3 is CASSLQSDTQYS. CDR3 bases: TGCGCCAGCAGCTTGCAGAGTGATACGCAGTATTCT.

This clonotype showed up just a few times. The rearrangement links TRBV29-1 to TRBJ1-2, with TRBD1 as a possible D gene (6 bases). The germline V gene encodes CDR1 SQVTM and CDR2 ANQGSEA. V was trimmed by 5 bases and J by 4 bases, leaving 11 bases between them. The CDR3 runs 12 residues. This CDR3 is CSVFLGGYGYTF. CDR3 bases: TGCAGCGTTTTTTTAGGGGGCTATGGCTACACCTTC.

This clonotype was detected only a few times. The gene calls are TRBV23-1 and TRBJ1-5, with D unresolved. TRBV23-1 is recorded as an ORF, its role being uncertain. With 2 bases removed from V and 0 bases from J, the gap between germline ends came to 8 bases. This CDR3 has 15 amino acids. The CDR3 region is CASSQGDYSNQPQHF. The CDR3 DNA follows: TGCGCCAGCAGTCAAGGAGATTATAGCAATCAGCCCCAGCATTTT.

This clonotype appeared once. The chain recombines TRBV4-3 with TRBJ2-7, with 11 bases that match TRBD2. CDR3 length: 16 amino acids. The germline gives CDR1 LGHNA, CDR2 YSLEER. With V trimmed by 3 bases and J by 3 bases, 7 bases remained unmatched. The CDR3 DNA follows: TGCGCCAGCAGCCAGGACATAGCGGGAGGGAACTACGAGCAGTACTTC. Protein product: CASSQDIAGGNYEQYF.